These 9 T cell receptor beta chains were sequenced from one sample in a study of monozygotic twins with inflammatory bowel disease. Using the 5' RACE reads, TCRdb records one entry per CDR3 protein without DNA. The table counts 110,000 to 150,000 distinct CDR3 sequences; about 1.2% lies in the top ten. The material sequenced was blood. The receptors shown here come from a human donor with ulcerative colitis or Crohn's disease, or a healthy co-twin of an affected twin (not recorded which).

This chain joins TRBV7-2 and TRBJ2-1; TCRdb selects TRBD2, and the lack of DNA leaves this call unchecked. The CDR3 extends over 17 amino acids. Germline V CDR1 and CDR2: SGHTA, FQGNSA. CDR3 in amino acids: CASSGTSGRTIFNEQFF.

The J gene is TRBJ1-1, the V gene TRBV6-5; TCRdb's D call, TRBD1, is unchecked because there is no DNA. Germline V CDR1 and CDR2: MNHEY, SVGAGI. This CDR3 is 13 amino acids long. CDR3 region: CASSRGADTEAFF.

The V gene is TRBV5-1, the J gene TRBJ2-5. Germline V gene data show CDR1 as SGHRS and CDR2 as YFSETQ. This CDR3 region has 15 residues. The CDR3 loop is CASSLERQPQETQYF.

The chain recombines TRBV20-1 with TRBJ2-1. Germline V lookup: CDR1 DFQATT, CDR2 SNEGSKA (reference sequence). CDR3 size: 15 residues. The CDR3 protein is CSAMDAKKVYNEQFF.

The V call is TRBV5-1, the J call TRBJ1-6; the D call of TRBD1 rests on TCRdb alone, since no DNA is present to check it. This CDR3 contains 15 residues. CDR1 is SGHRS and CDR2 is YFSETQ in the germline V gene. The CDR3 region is CASSLERGANSPLHF.

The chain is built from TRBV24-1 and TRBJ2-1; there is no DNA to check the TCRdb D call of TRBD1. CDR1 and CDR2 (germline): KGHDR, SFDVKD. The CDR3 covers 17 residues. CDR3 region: CATSDSSGTDFYNEQFF.

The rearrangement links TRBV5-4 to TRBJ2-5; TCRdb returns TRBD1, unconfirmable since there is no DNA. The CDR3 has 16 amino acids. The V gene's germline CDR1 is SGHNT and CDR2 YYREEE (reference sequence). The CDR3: CASSLEAGSGMETQYF.

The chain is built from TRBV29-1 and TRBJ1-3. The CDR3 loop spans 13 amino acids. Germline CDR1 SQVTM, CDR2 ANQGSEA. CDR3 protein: CSVGGGAGNTIYF.

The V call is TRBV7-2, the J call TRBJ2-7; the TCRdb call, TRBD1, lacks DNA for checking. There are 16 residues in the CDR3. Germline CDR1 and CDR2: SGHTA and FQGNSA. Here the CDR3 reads CASSPRTGESSYEQYF.